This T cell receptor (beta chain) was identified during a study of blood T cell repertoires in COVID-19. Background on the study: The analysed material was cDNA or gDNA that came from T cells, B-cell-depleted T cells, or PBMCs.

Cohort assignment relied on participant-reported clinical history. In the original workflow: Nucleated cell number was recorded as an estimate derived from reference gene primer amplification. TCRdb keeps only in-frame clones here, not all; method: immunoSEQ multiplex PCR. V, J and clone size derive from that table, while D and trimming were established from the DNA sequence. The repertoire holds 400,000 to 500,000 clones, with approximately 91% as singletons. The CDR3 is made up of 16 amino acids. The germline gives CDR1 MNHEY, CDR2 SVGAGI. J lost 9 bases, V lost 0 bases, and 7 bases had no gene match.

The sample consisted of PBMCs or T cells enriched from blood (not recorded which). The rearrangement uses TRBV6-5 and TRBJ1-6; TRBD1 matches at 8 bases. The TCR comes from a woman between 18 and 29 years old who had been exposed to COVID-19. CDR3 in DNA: TGTGCCAGCAGTTACTCGAGCCAGGGGGCGCTTTCACCCCTCCACTTT. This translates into CASSYSSQGALSPLHF.